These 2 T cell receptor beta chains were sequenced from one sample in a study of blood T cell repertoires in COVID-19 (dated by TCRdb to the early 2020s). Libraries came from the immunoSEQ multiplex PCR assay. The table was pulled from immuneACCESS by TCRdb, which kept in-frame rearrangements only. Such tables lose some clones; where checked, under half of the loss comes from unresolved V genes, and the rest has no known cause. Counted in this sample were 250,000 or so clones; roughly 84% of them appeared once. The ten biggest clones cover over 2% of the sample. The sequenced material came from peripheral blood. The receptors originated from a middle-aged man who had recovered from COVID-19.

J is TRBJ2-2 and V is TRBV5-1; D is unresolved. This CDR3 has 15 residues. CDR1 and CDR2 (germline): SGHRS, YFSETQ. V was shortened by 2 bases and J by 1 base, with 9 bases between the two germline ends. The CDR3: CASSLDSENTGELFF. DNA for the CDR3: TGCGCCAGCAGCTTAGATTCAGAGAACACCGGGGAGCTGTTTTTT.

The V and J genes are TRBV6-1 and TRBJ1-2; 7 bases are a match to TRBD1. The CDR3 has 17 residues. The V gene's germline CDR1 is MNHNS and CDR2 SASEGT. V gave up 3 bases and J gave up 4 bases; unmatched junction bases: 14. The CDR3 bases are TGTGCCAGCAGTGAGAGACAGGGAAGGCTGAGAGGCTATGGCTACACCTTC. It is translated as CASSERQGRLRGYGYTF.